The TCR beta chain described here comes from a study of blood T cell repertoires in COVID-19. Losses at the gene ends were 4 bases for V and 12 bases for J; bases not matched to a gene: 12. Germline CDR1 is SGHTA and CDR2 is FQGNSA. The CDR3 has 15 residues. Per the authors' pipeline: Amplified reference gene primers provided the basis for estimating nucleated cell counts. The protocol was immunoSEQ multiplex PCR, while the TCRdb copy is restricted to in-frame clones and leaves out a portion. The DNA was the basis for D and trimming; V, J and clone size are from that table. The sample shows some 120,000 clones, approximately 87% of them seen only once.

The receptor comes from a man aged 25-45 years with acute or convalescent COVID-19. The sequenced material came from peripheral blood. J is TRBJ2-1 and V is TRBV7-2; the match to TRBD2 covers 10 bases. CDR3 DNA sequence: TGTGCCAGCAGCTCCGAAAGAACTAGCGGGAAAGGGCAGTTCTTC. It specifies CASSSERTSGKGQFF.